This T cell receptor beta chain was obtained from a study of metastatic and nonmetastatic thyroid tumors. With respect to this clone: Germline and junction disagree at one end, which may indicate a read error.

The CDR3 runs 13 residues. CDR1 is LNHDA and CDR2 is SQIVND in the germline V gene (reference sequence). TCRdb re-called clones via MiXCR from the PCR reads. The sample includes 15,000 to 20,000 clones, roughly a quarter of them seen just once. Patients were all untreated before their thyroid surgery. The sequenced material came from adjacent normal tissue. The V and J genes are TRBV19 and TRBJ1-2; 8 nucleotides match TRBD1. The TCR comes from a female donor with papillary thyroid cancer or a benign thyroid nodule (not recorded which). Some clones in this sample may be carry-over from other donors' samples. CDR3 in DNA: TGTGCCGGTAGACCAGGGGGCCTATGGGACTACACCTTC. Amino acid sequence: CAGRPGGLWDYTF.